The 31 T cell receptor beta chains below come from one sample, sequenced in a study of blood T cell repertoires in COVID-19. TCRdb's table, derived via immunoSEQ multiplex PCR, lists solely in-frame clones and lacks some. The table has over 50,000 clones, approximately 82% seen once; the top ten hold about 14%. The sequenced material came from peripheral blood. The receptors were sampled from a human donor in a cohort sampled during active COVID-19.

The chain employs TRBV28 and TRBJ2-7, with 7 bases that match TRBD1. The CDR3 consists of 15 residues. V lost 6 bases, J lost 3 bases, and 11 bases stayed unmatched. Germline lookup yields CDR1 MDHEN and CDR2 SYDVKM. In DNA form, the CDR3 reads TGTGCCAGCAGGATGAAGGACAGGCGTCACTACGAGCAGTACTTC. This translates into CASRMKDRRHYEQYF.

J is TRBJ2-1 and V is TRBV24-1; no clear D gene. V was clipped by 3 bases and J by 0 bases, with 5 bases between them. There are 14 residues in the CDR3. CDR1 is KGHDR and CDR2 is SFDVKD in the germline V gene. CDR3: CATSDPDSYNEQFF. For the CDR3, the DNA is TGTGCCACCAGTGATCCAGACTCCTACAATGAGCAGTTCTTC.

In this sample, this clone turned up a few times. The rearrangement uses TRBV6-5 and TRBJ2-5, with TRBD1 matching 10 bases. The V gene end was trimmed by 8 bases and the J gene end by 6 bases; junction bases not matched to a gene: 6. Germline CDR1 MNHEY, CDR2 SVGAGI. The length of the CDR3 is 13 residues. The CDR3 reads CASLTGGAKTQYF. For the CDR3, the DNA is TGTGCCAGCCTGACAGGGGGCGCGAAGACCCAGTACTTC.

Here the CDR3 DNA reads TGTGCCACCAGCAGACAACAGGGGAATGAAAAACTGTTTTTT. Protein product: CATSRQQGNEKLFF. V is TRBV15 and J is TRBJ1-4; TRBD1 agrees at 7 bases. This CDR3 is 14 amino acids long. Germline V lookup: CDR1 LNHNV, CDR2 YYDKDF (reference sequence). With 2 bases clipped from V and 5 bases from J, the junction kept 2 bases outside the gene matches.

J is TRBJ1-4 and V is TRBV28; TRBD1 aligns across 7 bases. V lost 3 bases and J lost 7; bases outside the gene matches: 8. This CDR3 spans 15 amino acids. Germline V gene lookup returns CDR1 MDHEN and CDR2 SYDVKM. The CDR3 loop is CASSLDRTAVEKLFF. As DNA, the CDR3 is TGTGCCAGCAGTTTGGACAGGACCGCTGTTGAAAAACTGTTTTTT.

The V and J genes are TRBV27 and TRBJ2-7, with TRBD1 identical over 12 bases. Germline V CDR1 and CDR2: MNHEY, SMNVEV (reference sequence). The CDR3 covers 15 residues. With V trimmed by 9 bases and J by 0 bases, 6 bases remained unmatched. CDR3 bases: TGTGCCAGGGGACAGGGGGCGAAGGCCTCCTACGAGCAGTACTTC. It specifies CARGQGAKASYEQYF.

The chain has TRBV6-2 or TRBV6-3 and TRBJ1-5, with unresolved D. Germline lookup yields CDR1 MNHEY and CDR2 SVGEGT. Trimming took off 5 bases at V and 3 bases at J, with 8 bases between the two ends. The CDR3 totals 13 residues. The CDR3 nucleotides are TGTGCCAGCAGTACAACCAACAATCAGCCCCAGCATTTT. Residues: CASSTTNNQPQHF.

This sequence joins TRBV7-3 and TRBJ2-5; 7 bases are a match to TRBD2. J gave up 5 bases and V 5 bases, and 8 bases lay outside the gene matches. Germline values: CDR1 SGHTA, CDR2 FQGTGA. The CDR3 has 14 residues. As DNA, the CDR3 is TGTGCCAGCAGCCGCTCTTCCGGGGGGGAGACCCAGTACTTC. It is translated as CASSRSSGGETQYF.

The J gene is TRBJ2-5, the V gene TRBV5-4; 10 bases map to TRBD2. The CDR3 is 15 amino acids. Trimming took 1 base from V and 4 from J; bases not matched to a gene: 4. CDR1 SGHNT and CDR2 YYREEE come from the germline V gene (reference sequence). CDR3 nucleotide sequence: TGTGCCAGCAGCTTGCCAGCGGGAGGGGGAGAGACCCAGTACTTC. Protein product: CASSLPAGGGETQYF.

The gene calls are TRBV28 and TRBJ1-3, with D unclear. With 7 bases removed from V and 1 base from J, the gap between germline ends came to 14 bases. Germline V lookup: CDR1 MDHEN, CDR2 SYDVKM. There are 15 residues in the CDR3. The CDR3 coding sequence is TGTGCCAGCACCGAGGGTAGGAGGTCTGGAAACACCATATATTTT. This encodes CASTEGRRSGNTIYF.

V usage is TRBV7-9 and J usage is TRBJ2-2; D is possibly TRBD1 (6 bases). Germline-derived CDR1 and CDR2 are SEHNR and FQNEAQ (reference sequence). The CDR3 covers 16 residues. Trimming removed 5 bases at V and 4 bases at J, with 17 bases between. This chain's CDR3 is CASSAPRGPTTGELFF. CDR3 nucleotide sequence: TGTGCCAGCAGCGCCCCCAGGGGTCCTACCACCGGGGAGCTGTTTTTT.

The rearrangement joins TRBV6-5 to TRBJ2-1, with D unclear. The germline V gene has CDR1 MNHEY and CDR2 SVGAGI. There are 12 residues in the CDR3. Trimming pared 2 bases from V and 13 bases from J, leaving 12 bases between. Here the CDR3 reads CASSYAGQTQFF. CDR3 bases: TGTGCCAGCAGTTACGCCGGCCAGACACAGTTCTTC.

The J gene is TRBJ2-3, the V gene TRBV24-1; D possibly corresponds to TRBD1 (5 bases). Germline CDR1 is KGHDR and CDR2 is SFDVKD. The V end lost 4 bases, the J end lost 6 bases, and 10 bases lay between the germline ends. The CDR3 is made up of 13 amino acids. The CDR3 here is CATSDPGKDTQYF. For the CDR3, the DNA is TGTGCCACCAGTGACCCAGGGAAGGATACGCAGTATTTT.

The chain is built from TRBV7-2 and TRBJ2-3; TRBD2 matches at 11 bases. This CDR3 contains 15 residues. After removal of 5 bases from V and 5 bases from J, the junction contained 6 bases not matched to a gene. Per germline, CDR1 SGHTA and CDR2 FQGNSA. CDR3 nucleotide sequence: TGTGCCAGCAGCAGGAGACTAGCGGGATTAGATACGCAGTATTTT. This encodes CASSRRLAGLDTQYF.

V gene TRBV6-5 combines with J gene TRBJ2-5; the match to TRBD1 covers 8 bases. The V gene's germline CDR1 is MNHEY and CDR2 SVGAGI. V dropped 8 bases and J dropped 7; count of bases not matched to a gene: 12. The CDR3 length is 14 residues. The CDR3 sequence: CASSETGARGTQYF. CDR3 nucleotides: TGTGCCAGCTCCGAGACAGGGGCGAGGGGGACCCAGTACTTC.

The V gene is TRBV19, the J gene TRBJ1-1, with TRBD1 identical over 8 bases. Germline loops: CDR1 LNHDA, CDR2 SQIVND (reference sequence). The V gene end was trimmed by 2 bases and the J gene end by 4 bases; junction bases not matched to a gene: 3. This CDR3 spans 14 amino acids. The CDR3 protein is CASSITGGGTEAFF. CDR3 DNA: TGTGCCAGTAGTATAACAGGGGGGGGCACTGAAGCTTTCTTT.

The rearrangement joins TRBV19 to TRBJ1-5, with D perhaps matching TRBD1 (5 bases). Germline loops: CDR1 LNHDA, CDR2 SQIVND (reference sequence). This CDR3 contains 14 residues. V was cut by 3 bases and J by 3 bases, with 9 bases left in between. DNA of the CDR3: TGTGCCAGTAGTATCGGACACTACAATCAGCCCCAGCATTTT. It yields the protein CASSIGHYNQPQHF.

The chain combines TRBV29-1 with TRBJ2-3; weak D call: TRBD1 (5 bases). This CDR3 contains 14 residues. V lost 3 bases and J 8 bases, leaving 18 bases between the germline ends. Germline V gene lookup returns CDR1 SQVTM and CDR2 ANQGSEA. The CDR3 loop is CSVDTTRGLSTQYF. The CDR3 nucleotides are TGCAGCGTTGACACTACAAGGGGCTTGAGTACGCAGTATTTT.

The J gene is TRBJ2-6, the V gene TRBV6-1; a weak D match, TRBD2 (5 bases). Germline assignment: CDR1 MNHNS and CDR2 SASEGT. The V and J ends lost 2 bases and 0 bases respectively, with 20 bases between them. This CDR3 has 20 residues. The CDR3 nucleotides read TGTGCCAGCAGTGAACAACTGTGGGTTGCTGGAGGCTCTGGGGCCAACGTCCTGACTTTC. This gives the protein CASSEQLWVAGGSGANVLTF.

The genes are TRBV2 and TRBJ2-2; 10 bases fit TRBD2. V gave up 8 bases and J gave up 4 bases; unmatched junction bases: 16. Germline CDR1 and CDR2: SNHLY and FYNNEI. The CDR3 has 18 residues. CDR3 coding DNA: TGTGCCAGCCTTTCCCTTTTGAGCGGGGGGGCCGGCACCGGGGAGCTGTTTTTT. This sequence encodes CASLSLLSGGAGTGELFF.

The chain joins TRBV5-1 to TRBJ2-7; 7 nucleotides align to TRBD1. There are 16 residues in the CDR3. V dropped 0 bases and J dropped 2; count of bases not matched to a gene: 8. The germline V gene encodes CDR1 SGHRS and CDR2 YFSETQ. The chain's CDR3 is CASSLVGTAPPYEQYF. In nucleotides, the CDR3 is TGCGCCAGCAGCTTGGTGGGGACAGCCCCTCCCTACGAGCAGTACTTC.

V usage is TRBV19 and J usage is TRBJ2-1; 8 bases align to TRBD1. Unmatched junction bases numbered 9, after V lost 1 base and J lost 7 bases. This CDR3 comprises 16 residues. Germline V gene sequence: CDR1 LNHDA, CDR2 SQIVND (reference sequence). As DNA, the CDR3 is TGTGCCAGTAGTATAGGGCCCAGGGGGCGATTGAATGAGCAGTTCTTC. Translating it yields CASSIGPRGRLNEQFF.

The gene calls are TRBV5-1 and TRBJ2-1; 8 nucleotides match TRBD2. The CDR3 has 15 residues. The J segment lost 4 bases and the V segment lost 2 bases, leaving 5 bases of the junction unmatched. Germline CDR1 SGHRS, CDR2 YFSETQ. CDR3: CASSLAGAPYNEQFF. The CDR3 DNA is TGCGCCAGCAGCTTAGCGGGGGCCCCTTACAATGAGCAGTTCTTC.

The chain has TRBV11-1 and TRBJ1-1; D is undetermined. The CDR3 contains 15 residues. Germline CDR1 reads SGHAT; CDR2 reads FQDESV (reference sequence). V gave up 6 bases and J gave up 1 base, with 15 bases separating them. CDR3: CASRPRRFANTEAFF. Here the CDR3 DNA reads TGTGCCAGCAGGCCCAGGCGATTTGCGAACACTGAAGCTTTCTTT. Based on the CDR3 plus reference TRBV11-1 and TRBJ1-1, the full variable domain is EAEVAQSPRYKITEKSQAVAFWCDPISGHATLYWYRQILGQGPELLVQFQDESVVDDSQLPKDRFSAERLKGVDSTLKIQPAELGDSAMYLCASRPRRFANTEAFFGQGTRLTVV.

In its sample, this clone was seen once. This chain links TRBV6-5 with TRBJ2-4; D is perhaps TRBD1 (6 bases). The V and J ends lost 10 bases and 8 bases respectively, with 12 bases between them. The CDR3 is made up of 11 amino acids. Per germline, CDR1 MNHEY and CDR2 SVGAGI. In nucleotides, the CDR3 is TGTGCCACCACTAAGGGGGACATTCAGTACTTC. It codes for CATTKGDIQYF.

This clone appeared a single time. The chain employs TRBV5-5 and TRBJ2-4, with D possibly being TRBD2 (6 bases). Looked up from germline, CDR1 is SGHKS and CDR2 is YYEKEE (reference sequence). The CDR3 sequence is 15 residues long. The V end lost 4 bases, the J end lost 6 bases, and 17 bases lay between the germline ends. The CDR3 region is CASSAVLGGRNIQYF. CDR3 bases: TGTGCCAGCAGCGCCGTGCTCGGAGGGCGAAACATTCAGTACTTC.

The V call is TRBV5-1, the J call TRBJ2-3; TRBD1 aligns across 7 bases. The CDR3 totals 16 residues. The ends lost 1 base at V and 2 bases at J; junction bases unmatched: 7. Germline CDR1 is SGHRS and CDR2 is YFSETQ. The CDR3 DNA follows: TGCGCCAGCAGCTTGCGGTACGGACAGGACACAGATACGCAGTATTTT. It specifies CASSLRYGQDTDTQYF.

The rearrangement joins TRBV5-5 to TRBJ1-6; TRBD1 matches 9 bases. The germline V gene encodes CDR1 SGHKS and CDR2 YYEKEE (reference sequence). The ends lost 4 bases at V and 4 bases at J; junction bases unmatched: 3. The CDR3 is made up of 15 amino acids. DNA for the CDR3: TGTGCCAGCAGCGGGGGACAGGGTTATAATTCACCCCTCCACTTT. Residues: CASSGGQGYNSPLHF.

This clone appeared a single time. V usage is TRBV10-3 and J usage is TRBJ2-5; 12 nucleotides agree with TRBD1. The germline V gene encodes CDR1 ENHRY and CDR2 SYGVKD. V lost 0 bases to trimming and J lost 4 bases; unmatched junction nucleotides: 9. CDR3 length equals 18 residues. As DNA, the CDR3 is TGTGCCATCAGTGAGTCGTATGGGACAGGGGGCGCGGGAGAGACCCAGTACTTC. It codes for CAISESYGTGGAGETQYF.

V and J are TRBV19 and TRBJ1-6; a weak D match, TRBD1 (6 bases). CDR1 and CDR2 (germline): LNHDA, SQIVND (reference sequence). The CDR3 has 14 residues. V gave up 7 bases and J gave up 9 bases, with 16 bases separating them. The CDR3 loop is CASTSGTRSSPLHF. The CDR3, as DNA: TGTGCCAGTACCTCCGGGACAAGAAGTTCACCCCTCCACTTT.

This clone came up once. The chain is built from TRBV7-2 and TRBJ2-1; D is perhaps TRBD2 (7 bases). CDR3 size: 15 residues. Trimming removed 1 base at V and 4 bases at J, with 11 bases between. Germline V lookup: CDR1 SGHTA, CDR2 FQGNSA. The CDR3 reads CASSLGGGGYNEQFF. The CDR3, as DNA: TGTGCCAGCAGCTTAGGAGGGGGGGGTTACAATGAGCAGTTCTTC.